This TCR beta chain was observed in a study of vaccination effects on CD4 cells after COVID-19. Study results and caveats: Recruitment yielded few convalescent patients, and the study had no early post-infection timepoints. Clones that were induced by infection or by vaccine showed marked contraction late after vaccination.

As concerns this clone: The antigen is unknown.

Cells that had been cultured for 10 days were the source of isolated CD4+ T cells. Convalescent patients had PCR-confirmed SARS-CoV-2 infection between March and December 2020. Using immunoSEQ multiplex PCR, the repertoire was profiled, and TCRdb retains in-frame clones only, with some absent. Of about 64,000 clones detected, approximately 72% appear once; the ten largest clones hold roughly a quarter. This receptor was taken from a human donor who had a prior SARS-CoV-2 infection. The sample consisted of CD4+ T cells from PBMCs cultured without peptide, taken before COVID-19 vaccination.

The CDR3 loop reads CASSSGSLPDTQYF. The DNA for the CDR3 is TGCGCCAGCAGCTCCGGGTCGTTGCCAGATACGCAGTATTTT. The V and J genes are TRBV5-1 and TRBJ2-3; D is unresolved. Germline CDR1 and CDR2: SGHRS and YFSETQ. Trimming stripped 3 bases from V and 4 bases from J, with 12 bases between. CDR3 size: 14 residues.